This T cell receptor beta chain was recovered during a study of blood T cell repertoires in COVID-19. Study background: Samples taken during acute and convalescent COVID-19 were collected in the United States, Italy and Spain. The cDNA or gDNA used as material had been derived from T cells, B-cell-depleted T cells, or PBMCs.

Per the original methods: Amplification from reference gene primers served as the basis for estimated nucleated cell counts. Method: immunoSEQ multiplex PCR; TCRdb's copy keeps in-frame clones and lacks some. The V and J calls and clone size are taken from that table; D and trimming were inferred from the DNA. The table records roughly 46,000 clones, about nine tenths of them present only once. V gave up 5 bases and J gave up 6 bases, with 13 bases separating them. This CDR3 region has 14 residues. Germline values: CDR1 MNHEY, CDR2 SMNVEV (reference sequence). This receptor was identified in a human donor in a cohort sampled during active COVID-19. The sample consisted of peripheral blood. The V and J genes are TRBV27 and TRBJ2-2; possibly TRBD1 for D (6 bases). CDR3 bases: TGTGCCAGCAGTCCGGGACATGTCTCCGGGGAGCTGTTTTTT. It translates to CASSPGHVSGELFF.